This T cell receptor beta chain came from a study of CD8+ T cells in alopecia areata. Study details: Treated patients were given 5 to 10 mg oral tofacitinib twice daily. Treatment ran 6 to 18 months, with 6 months of follow-up afterward. General study results and limits: Greater clonality was observed in lesional scalp samples, especially alopecia totalis/universalis, versus normal scalp.

RNA, once extracted, was reverse transcribed into cDNA for use as the sequencing template. Using immunoSEQ multiplex PCR, the repertoire was profiled, and TCRdb retains in-frame clones only, with some absent. The sample shows just over 150,000 clones, about 71% of them seen only once. Documented treatment: oral pan-JAK inhibitor, 5-10 mg twice daily. V was pared by 6 bases and J by 0 bases, with 6 bases between. This CDR3 has 12 residues. The germline CDR1 and CDR2 sequences are ENHRY and SYGVKD. The sample holds a few counts of this clone. What it recognizes is unknown. The chain carries TRBV10-3 and TRBJ2-7, with D perhaps TRBD1 (6 bases). This specimen was CD4+ T cells sorted from blood, taken at week 4, from a patient treated with tofacitinib. This receptor was identified in a human donor with alopecia areata. In DNA, the CDR3 is TGTGCCATCAGGGACAGCTCCTACGAGCAGTACTTC. Translating it yields CAIRDSSYEQYF.